This T cell receptor (beta chain) emerged from a study of blood T cell repertoires in COVID-19. As processed by the authors: From reference gene primer amplification, estimates of nucleated cell counts were derived. TCRdb keeps only in-frame clones here, not all; method: immunoSEQ multiplex PCR. From that table come the V and J calls and clone size; the DNA was used to work out D and trimming. The table has under 200,000 clones, about 85% seen once. Trimming removed 0 bases from V and 2 bases from J, with 9 bases in between. This CDR3 comprises 15 residues. The V gene's germline CDR1 is SGHRS and CDR2 YFSETQ.

The chain couples TRBV5-1 to TRBJ1-3; D is undetermined. The source is a woman older than 75 with acute or convalescent COVID-19. Material for sequencing was peripheral blood. CDR3 in amino acids: CASSLAGGTGNTIYF. CDR3 bases: TGCGCCAGCAGCTTGGCCGGAGGGACTGGAAACACCATATATTTT. Full variable domain (rest looked up from reference TRBV5-1 and TRBJ1-3): KAGVTQTPRYLIKTRGQQVTLSCSPISGHRSVSWYQQTPGQGLQFLFEYFSETQRNKGNFPGRFSGRQFSNSRSEMNVSTLELGDSALYLCASSLAGGTGNTIYFGEGSWLTVV.